A single sample gave rise to the 15 T cell receptor beta chains below, sequenced in a study of molecular identifiers for immune sequencing clone quantification. MiXCR was run by TCRdb on the PCR reads, yielding one entry per CDR3 protein. Of fewer than 30,000 distinct CDR3 sequences listed, roughly a sixth were seen once; the top ten hold 0.9% to 1%. The sequenced material came from naive CD8+ T cells from blood, with Jurkat cell RNA spiked in. The sample's subset: FACS-sorted CD8+CD4-CCR7+CD45RA+ naive T cells. The source is a human donor in good health. Some libraries in this study had Jurkat cell RNA spiked in.

As regards this clonotype: Since a much larger clone is just one base distant, this may be a read error. This chain uses TRBV27 with TRBJ2-7; maybe TRBD1 (5 bases). Germline CDR1 and CDR2: MNHEY and SMNVEV (reference sequence). This CDR3 is built from 13 residues. V was cut by 5 bases and J by 7 bases, with 15 bases left in between. This CDR3 reads CASSAAGSWEQYF. CDR3 sequence (DNA): TGTGCCAGCAGTGCCGCAGGGTCTTGGGAGCAGTACTTC.

This clonotype ranks as medium-sized. The chain combines TRBV7-2 with TRBJ2-7, with D hard to call. The V end lost 5 bases, the J end lost 0 bases, and 11 bases lay between the germline ends. This CDR3 contains 14 residues. From germline, CDR1 is SGHTA and CDR2 FQGNSA. CDR3 coding DNA: TGTGCCAGCAGCCCGCTAGGCAGCTCCTACGAGCAGTACTTC. This sequence encodes CASSPLGSSYEQYF. Full variable domain (outside the CDR3, taken from reference TRBV7-2 and TRBJ2-7): GAGVSQSPSNKVTEKGKDVELRCDPISGHTALYWYRQSLGQGLEFLIYFQGNSAPDKSGLPSDRFSAERTGGSVSTLTIQRTQQEDSAVYLCASSPLGSSYEQYFGPGTRLTVT.

This clonotype rates as medium-sized. V usage is TRBV7-2 and J usage is TRBJ2-7; 9 bases are shared with TRBD1. Germline loops: CDR1 SGHTA, CDR2 FQGNSA. Unmatched junction bases numbered 6, after V lost 4 bases and J lost 2 bases. The CDR3 has 15 residues. CDR3 bases: TGTGCCAGCAGCTCGACAGGGGGAATTGCCTACGAGCAGTACTTC. As protein: CASSSTGGIAYEQYF.

The table lists this clonotype with many counts. The chain has TRBV7-9 and TRBJ2-3; D is undetermined. CDR1 is SEHNR and CDR2 is FQNEAQ in the germline V gene (reference sequence). The CDR3 consists of 15 residues. The germline V and J ends were trimmed by 5 bases and 6 bases, with 18 bases remaining between them. CDR3 bases: TGTGCCAGCAGCCTCCCAGTCGGTCGTATGGATACGCAGTATTTT. Amino acid sequence: CASSLPVGRMDTQYF.

There are many counts of this clonotype. The rearrangement links TRBV28 to TRBJ2-7; D is uncertain. Trimming pared 1 base from V and 2 bases from J, leaving 6 bases between. Germline V gene data show CDR1 as MDHEN and CDR2 as SYDVKM. The CDR3 runs to 13 residues. DNA of the CDR3: TGTGCCAGCAGTTTATTCCAAGCCTACGAGCAGTACTTC. Its translation is CASSLFQAYEQYF.

This clonotype showed up many times. J is TRBJ2-7 and V is TRBV5-4; maybe TRBD2 (6 bases). Germline V gene lookup returns CDR1 SGHNT and CDR2 YYREEE (reference sequence). The CDR3 is 14 residues long. V lost 4 bases and J 6 bases, leaving 17 bases between the germline ends. The CDR3: CASSKTSLHAEQYF. In DNA, the CDR3 is TGTGCCAGCAGCAAGACTAGTTTGCACGCCGAGCAGTACTTC.

This clonotype appeared many times. The CDR3 bases are TGCGCCAGCAGCCAAGTAGAACCAGGGGACAGACTAGCGGGAGAGCAGTTCTTC. Its protein product is CASSQVEPGDRLAGEQFF. The rearrangement uses TRBV4-3 and TRBJ2-1; TRBD2 aligns across 11 bases. V dropped 1 base and J dropped 10; count of bases not matched to a gene: 15. CDR1 is LGHNA and CDR2 is YSLEER in the germline V gene. The CDR3 loop spans 18 amino acids.

This clonotype occurred many times. The chain joins TRBV5-4 to TRBJ1-2, with 9 bases that match TRBD1. Germline CDR1 SGHNT, CDR2 YYREEE (reference sequence). The CDR3 sequence is 14 residues long. Germline trimming cut 5 bases from V and 4 bases from J; bases unmatched to any gene: 6. The chain's CDR3 is CASREQGARYGYTF. The CDR3 DNA is TGTGCCAGCAGAGAACAGGGGGCTCGCTATGGCTACACCTTC.

This clonotype occurred many times. V is TRBV9 and J is TRBJ2-5, with D possibly called TRBD1 or TRBD2 (6 bases each). CDR3 size: 16 residues. In germline, CDR1 is SGDLS, CDR2 YYNGEE. Trimming left V 0 bases short and J 5 bases short, with 17 bases between. Here the CDR3 reads CASSVELLGGAETQYF. The CDR3 DNA reads as TGTGCCAGCAGCGTAGAACTTCTCGGGGGCGCGGAGACCCAGTACTTC.

This clonotype was seen at least ten times. This chain uses TRBV11-2 with TRBJ1-5; no clear D gene. V was clipped by 5 bases and J by 4 bases, with 12 bases between them. Per germline, CDR1 SGHAT and CDR2 FQNNGV. This CDR3 spans 14 amino acids. The CDR3 nucleotides read TGTGCCAGCAGCCCATCGGCGGGGAATCAGCCCCAGCATTTT. It is translated as CASSPSAGNQPQHF.

This clonotype appeared many times. The V gene is TRBV20-1, the J gene TRBJ2-2; no reliable D call. The CDR3 runs 11 residues. V gave up 3 bases and J gave up 7 bases, with 6 bases separating them. The germline V gene has CDR1 DFQATT and CDR2 SNEGSKA (reference sequence). This CDR3 is CSASSLGELFF. The CDR3 DNA is TGCAGTGCTAGTTCTCTCGGGGAGCTGTTTTTT.

About this clonotype: A read error may be the cause here, since a much bigger clone is one base away. The chain combines TRBV28 with TRBJ2-7; 7 nucleotides agree with TRBD2. J gave up 5 bases and V 7 bases, and 8 bases lay outside the gene matches. The CDR3 extends over 13 amino acids. The germline V gene has CDR1 MDHEN and CDR2 SYDVKM. CDR3 DNA sequence: TGTGCCAGCAAAAGCGCCGCGGGGGACGAGCAGTACTTC. As protein: CASKSAAGDEQYF.

In this sample, this clonotype turned up many times. The gene calls are TRBV6-2 or TRBV6-3 and TRBJ2-2, with TRBD1 identical over 9 bases. Germline-derived CDR1 and CDR2 are MNHEY and SVGEGT. This CDR3 is built from 19 residues. V dropped 2 bases and J dropped 0; count of bases not matched to a gene: 10. CDR3 DNA: TGTGCCAGCAGTTACCGGGACAGGGTATGGCGGACGAACACCGGGGAGCTGTTTTTT. Residues: CASSYRDRVWRTNTGELFF.

Ten or more counts support this clonotype. The chain uses TRBV7-2 and TRBJ2-4; no clear D. V lost 1 base and J lost 9, with 4 bases in between. Germline values: CDR1 SGHTA, CDR2 FQGNSA. This CDR3 contains 11 residues. CDR3 coding DNA: TGTGCCAGCAGCTTAGGATTCATTCAGTACTTC. Amino acid sequence: CASSLGFIQYF.

In the case of this clonotype: With a much larger clone just one base away, this may be a read error. This chain connects TRBV19 to TRBJ2-1, with D maybe TRBD1 (6 bases). Germline values: CDR1 LNHDA, CDR2 SQIVND (reference sequence). This CDR3 is 14 amino acids long. V was cut by 5 bases and J by 6 bases, with 14 bases left in between. The CDR3 DNA reads TGTGCCAGTAGTGATGGCCAGGGGTGCAATGAGCAGTTCTTC. Protein sequence: CASSDGQGCNEQFF.